Following are 31 T cell receptor beta chains from one sample sequenced in a study of somatic mutations in cytotoxic T cells in rheumatoid arthritis (dated by TCRdb to the late 2010s). Library creation used the immunoSEQ multiplex PCR assay. Held by TCRdb, this immuneACCESS table contains in-frame sequences only and omits some clones. Under half of the omission traces to an unresolved V gene where checked; the cause of the rest is unknown. The sample includes 15,000 to 20,000 clones, with over 80% observed a single time. The ten largest account for around 10% of the sample. The source material was CD8+ T cells sorted from blood. All receptors come from an adult with rheumatoid arthritis.

This chain uses TRBV4-1 with TRBJ1-1, with a weak D call TRBD1 (5 bases). CDR1 MGHRA and CDR2 YSYEKL come from the germline V gene. The CDR3 is 15 residues long. V was cut by 0 bases and J by 3 bases, with 11 bases left in between. CDR3 region: CASSQEQAPYTEAFF. The CDR3, as DNA: TGCGCCAGCAGCCAAGAACAGGCACCTTACACTGAAGCTTTCTTT.

The chain joins TRBV29-1 to TRBJ2-7, with D possibly matching TRBD1 (5 bases). Germline loops: CDR1 SQVTM, CDR2 ANQGSEA. The length of the CDR3 is 12 residues. V gave up 4 bases and J gave up 0 bases, with 7 bases separating them. In nucleotides, the CDR3 is TGCAGCGTTGTGCAGGGCTCCTACGAGCAGTACTTC. Protein: CSVVQGSYEQYF.

This clone was counted a single time. The rearrangement joins TRBV15 to TRBJ1-3, with TRBD1 as a possible D gene (6 bases). Deletions cut 0 bases from V and 0 bases from J, with 15 bases between. Germline CDR1 reads LNHNV; CDR2 reads YYDKDF (reference sequence). The CDR3 consists of 18 residues. Here the CDR3 reads CATSRDVFRGSSGNTIYF. In nucleotides, the CDR3 is TGTGCCACCAGCAGAGATGTCTTCAGGGGCTCCTCTGGAAACACCATATATTTT.

This clone has only one observation. This chain links TRBV9 with TRBJ2-3; maybe TRBD1 (5 bases). Germline CDR1 SGDLS, CDR2 YYNGEE. CDR3 size: 15 residues. Trimming removed 1 base from V and 2 bases from J, with 11 bases in between. The CDR3: CASSVPTDNTDTQYF. The CDR3 coding sequence is TGTGCCAGCAGCGTACCGACAGATAACACAGATACGCAGTATTTT.

The V and J genes are TRBV4-1 and TRBJ2-6; D ambiguous. The germline V and J ends were trimmed by 0 bases and 4 bases, with 7 bases remaining between them. The germline V gene encodes CDR1 MGHRA and CDR2 YSYEKL. The length of the CDR3 is 15 residues. CDR3 nucleotide sequence: TGCGCCAGCAGCCAAGATAGCCTCGGGGCCAACGTCCTGACTTTC. Translation: CASSQDSLGANVLTF.

The V and J genes are TRBV6-5 and TRBJ2-2, with D unresolved. Between the trimmed V and J ends, which lost 6 bases and 4 bases, there was a span of 12 bases. This CDR3 spans 14 amino acids. The germline CDR1 and CDR2 sequences are MNHEY and SVGAGI. In nucleotides, the CDR3 is TGTGCCAGCAGAGCGCGGCCGAGCACCGGGGAGCTGTTTTTT. Residues: CASRARPSTGELFF.

This clone was seen more than once but under ten times. This sequence joins TRBV7-9 and TRBJ1-1, with a weak D call TRBD1 (5 bases). The CDR3 runs 11 residues. From germline, CDR1 is SEHNR and CDR2 FQNEAQ (reference sequence). The V end lost 11 bases, the J end lost 7 bases, and 14 bases lay between the germline ends. Here the CDR3 reads CAGVRDSEAFF. The CDR3 DNA reads TGTGCCGGAGTCCGCGACAGTGAAGCTTTCTTT.

V is TRBV6-6 and J is TRBJ1-6; 7 nucleotides line up with TRBD1. The germline CDR1 and CDR2 sequences are MNHNY and SVGAGI (reference sequence). J lost 7 bases, V lost 3 bases, and 3 bases had no gene match. The CDR3 consists of 14 residues. DNA of the CDR3: TGTGCCAGCAGTTATTTGGGACAGAATTCACCCCTCCACTTT. It translates to CASSYLGQNSPLHF.

J is TRBJ1-5 and V is TRBV2; no clear D. The CDR3 is 12 amino acids. CDR1 SNHLY and CDR2 FYNNEI come from the germline V gene. Trimming took 8 bases from V and 7 from J, leaving 12 bases between them. The CDR3 DNA follows: TGTGCCAGCCTAGGGCTGGGGCAGCCCCAGCATTTT. Translation: CASLGLGQPQHF.

The gene calls are TRBV4-1 and TRBJ2-7; D may match TRBD1 or TRBD2 (5 bases each). The CDR3 sequence is 15 residues long. V was cut by 1 base and J by 4 bases, with 14 bases left in between. CDR1 MGHRA and CDR2 YSYEKL come from the germline V gene. CDR3 sequence: CASSQGEGWGYEQYF. CDR3 in DNA: TGCGCCAGCAGCCAAGGAGAGGGTTGGGGGTACGAGCAGTACTTC.

V usage is TRBV27 and J usage is TRBJ2-2; the match to TRBD2 covers 9 bases. The CDR3 loop spans 17 amino acids. The V segment lost 7 bases and the J segment 4 bases; nucleotides outside the gene matches: 13. Per the germline V gene, CDR1 is MNHEY and CDR2 is SMNVEV (reference sequence). CDR3 amino acids: CASTILVAGGATGELFF. The CDR3 region has the DNA TGTGCCAGCACCATTTTGGTGGCGGGGGGGGCCACCGGGGAGCTGTTTTTT.

The chain recombines TRBV10-2 with TRBJ1-2; 12 nucleotides line up with TRBD1. Germline CDR1 is WSHSY and CDR2 is SAAADI. The CDR3 contains 14 residues. The V and J ends lost 6 bases and 7 bases, in that order; junction bases with no gene match: 6. The CDR3 nucleotides are TGCGCCAGCAGGCGGGACAGGGGGCGAAGTGGCTACACCTTC. This sequence encodes CASRRDRGRSGYTF.

The gene calls are TRBV6-6 and TRBJ1-2; the D is unclear. Germline CDR1 is MNHNY and CDR2 is SVGAGI (reference sequence). CDR3 length: 12 residues. The germline V and J ends were trimmed by 7 bases and 5 bases, with 11 bases remaining between them. CDR3 in amino acids: CASTPQIYGYTF. In DNA, the CDR3 is TGTGCCAGCACCCCACAGATTTATGGCTACACCTTC.

The genes are TRBV28 and TRBJ1-5; the match to TRBD1 covers 11 bases. Trimming removed 7 bases from V and 0 bases from J; junction bases left unmatched: 11. The germline gives CDR1 MDHEN, CDR2 SYDVKM. This CDR3 has 18 residues. This CDR3 is CASINTGQGVYSNQPQHF. CDR3 nucleotide sequence: TGTGCCAGCATTAATACGGGACAGGGGGTTTATAGCAATCAGCCCCAGCATTTT.

This clone was counted only a few times. The gene calls are TRBV5-1 and TRBJ2-5; D gene ambiguous. The germline V and J ends were trimmed by 0 bases and 3 bases, with 9 bases remaining between them. Germline V gene sequence: CDR1 SGHRS, CDR2 YFSETQ. The CDR3 is made up of 14 amino acids. In DNA, the CDR3 is TGCGCCAGCAGCTTGGCTGAAGGGAAAGAGACCCAGTACTTC. This translates into CASSLAEGKETQYF. Together with reference TRBV5-1 and TRBJ2-5, the CDR3 gives the full variable domain: KAGVTQTPRYLIKTRGQQVTLSCSPISGHRSVSWYQQTPGQGLQFLFEYFSETQRNKGNFPGRFSGRQFSNSRSEMNVSTLELGDSALYLCASSLAEGKETQYFGPGTRLLVL.

The chain has TRBV9 and TRBJ2-7; 9 bases agree with TRBD1. Germline CDR1 is SGDLS and CDR2 is YYNGEE. This CDR3 has 15 amino acids. The ends lost 0 bases at V and 3 bases at J; junction bases unmatched: 4. The CDR3 DNA follows: TGTGCCAGCAGCGTAGTGGGGGACAGGGACTACGAGCAGTACTTC. It codes for CASSVVGDRDYEQYF.

The V gene is TRBV7-2, the J gene TRBJ1-4; D gene ambiguous. Germline V gene data show CDR1 as SGHTA and CDR2 as FQGNSA. This CDR3 comprises 15 residues. V was shortened by 1 base and J by 7 bases, with 13 bases between the two germline ends. CDR3 protein: CASSLDKGRGEKLFF. The CDR3 region has the DNA TGTGCCAGCAGCTTAGATAAGGGAAGAGGTGAAAAACTGTTTTTT. Using reference TRBV7-2 and TRBJ1-4 for the parts outside the CDR3, the full variable domain is GAGVSQSPSNKVTEKGKDVELRCDPISGHTALYWYRQSLGQGLEFLIYFQGNSAPDKSGLPSDRFSAERTGGSVSTLTIQRTQQEDSAVYLCASSLDKGRGEKLFFGSGTQLSVL.

The chain links TRBV9 to TRBJ2-7; the D is unclear. The V gene's germline CDR1 is SGDLS and CDR2 YYNGEE. This CDR3 comprises 15 residues. V was trimmed by 0 bases and J by 0 bases, leaving 10 bases between them. The CDR3 sequence: CASSVGQTVSYEQYF. The CDR3 bases are TGTGCCAGCAGCGTAGGCCAGACCGTCTCCTACGAGCAGTACTTC.

V gene TRBV4-1 combines with J gene TRBJ2-3; 7 bases agree with TRBD1. The CDR3 contains 14 residues. With 6 bases clipped from V and 2 bases from J, the junction kept 5 bases outside the gene matches. CDR1 and CDR2 (germline): MGHRA, YSYEKL. CDR3 sequence: CASRGQSSTDTQYF. CDR3 nucleotide sequence: TGCGCCAGCAGGGGACAGAGCTCCACAGATACGCAGTATTTT.

This chain uses TRBV25-1 with TRBJ2-5; 11 bases map to TRBD2. CDR1 is MGHDK and CDR2 is SYGVNS in the germline V gene. The CDR3 runs to 15 residues. With 1 base clipped from V and 5 bases from J, the junction kept 3 bases outside the gene matches. CDR3 residues: CASSELVAGGETQYF. The CDR3 DNA reads as TGTGCCAGCAGTGAATTAGTAGCGGGGGGGGAGACCCAGTACTTC.

The gene calls are TRBV9 and TRBJ1-5, with D unresolved. CDR3 length equals 15 residues. Germline V gives CDR1 SGDLS, CDR2 YYNGEE. V was clipped by 6 bases and J by 3 bases, with 16 bases between them. The CDR3 loop reads CASTLGGEANQPQHF. The CDR3 nucleotides read TGTGCCAGCACCCTTGGCGGGGAGGCCAATCAGCCCCAGCATTTT.

This clone is large. In nucleotides, the CDR3 is TGTGCCAGCAGTGAAGCAATATCAGGGAGGTATGGCTACACCTTC. Its translation is CASSEAISGRYGYTF. V is TRBV2 and J is TRBJ1-2, with D possibly being TRBD1 (5 bases). With 0 bases removed from V and 5 bases from J, the gap between germline ends came to 13 bases. Per the germline V gene, CDR1 is SNHLY and CDR2 is FYNNEI. This CDR3 has 15 residues.

The V and J genes are TRBV2 and TRBJ1-3; D gene unclear. The CDR3 has 14 amino acids. Germline V gene lookup returns CDR1 SNHLY and CDR2 FYNNEI. Trimming cost V 4 bases and J 2 bases, with 9 bases left between them. The CDR3 region has the DNA TGTGCCAGCAGTGTGGGTGGGCCTGGAAACACCATATATTTT. Translating it yields CASSVGGPGNTIYF.

The chain is built from TRBV6-5 and TRBJ1-3; D remains unclear. V lost 4 bases to trimming and J lost 1 base, with 14 bases between them. Germline V lookup: CDR1 MNHEY, CDR2 SVGAGI. The CDR3 has 16 residues. CDR3 residues: CASSSHLALSGNTIYF. Here the CDR3 DNA reads TGTGCCAGCAGTTCCCACTTGGCCCTATCTGGAAACACCATATATTTT.

The V gene is TRBV28, the J gene TRBJ1-2; 8 bases align to TRBD1. The trim removed 10 bases at V and 4 bases at J, leaving 5 bases unmatched. Germline V gives CDR1 MDHEN, CDR2 SYDVKM. The length of the CDR3 is 12 residues. This chain's CDR3 is CATQGVSYGYTF. The CDR3 DNA is TGTGCCACACAGGGGGTCAGCTATGGCTACACCTTC.

The chain is built from TRBV9 and TRBJ1-1, with 12 bases matching TRBD1. Germline CDR1 and CDR2: SGDLS and YYNGEE. V was clipped by 0 bases and J by 2 bases; unmatched bases: 5. This CDR3 is built from 17 residues. CDR3 loop: CASSVAKGQGANTEAFF. In DNA, the CDR3 is TGTGCCAGCAGCGTAGCAAAGGGACAGGGGGCAAACACTGAAGCTTTCTTT.

J is TRBJ2-1 and V is TRBV7-6, with 10 bases that match TRBD2. The CDR3 sequence is 19 residues long. Trimming at V came to 1 base and at J to 12 bases, leaving 21 bases not matched to a gene. CDR1 and CDR2 from the germline V gene are SGHVS and FNYEAQ. CDR3 nucleotide sequence: TGTGCCAGCAGCTTAGATAACAGGGGCGGGCTAGCGGGGGAGAGCGGGCAGTTCTTC. Translated: CASSLDNRGGLAGESGQFF.

This clone appeared once. The chain combines TRBV5-4 with TRBJ2-7; TRBD1 is a possible D gene (6 bases). There are 18 residues in the CDR3. Germline CDR1 SGHNT, CDR2 YYREEE (reference sequence). Trimming pared 0 bases from V and 0 bases from J, leaving 19 bases between. CDR3 bases: TGTGCCAGCAGCTTGGTGGGTATGGGGCACAGGGCCTCCTACGAGCAGTACTTC. Translation gives CASSLVGMGHRASYEQYF. Supplemented by reference TRBV5-4 and TRBJ2-7, the full variable domain reads ETGVTQSPTHLIKTRGQQVTLRCSSQSGHNTVSWYQQALGQGPQFIFQYYREEENGRGNFPPRFSGLQFPNYSSELNVNALELDDSALYLCASSLVGMGHRASYEQYFGPGTRLTVT.

This chain links TRBV23-1 with TRBJ2-4; tentative D call: TRBD1 (6 bases). TRBV23-1 is an ORF for which the function is uncertain. The CDR3 consists of 16 residues. The V gene lost 3 bases and the J gene lost 5 bases, with 17 bases spanning the gap. CDR3 coding DNA: TGCGCCAGCAGTCAGGGCGACAGGAAGGGGGAAAACATTCAGTACTTC. Its translation: CASSQGDRKGENIQYF.

The sample holds one count of this clone. V usage is TRBV7-8 and J usage is TRBJ1-1; a weak D match, TRBD1 (6 bases). The CDR3 is 14 residues long. Germline CDR1 is SGHVS and CDR2 is FQNEAQ. V was pared by 5 bases and J by 5 bases, with 15 bases between. The chain's CDR3 is CASSPRGAGTEAFF. CDR3 sequence (DNA): TGTGCCAGCAGCCCGAGGGGGGCAGGTACTGAAGCTTTCTTT.

The chain joins TRBV29-1 to TRBJ1-2; D might be TRBD1 (6 bases). Trimming shortened V by 7 bases and J by 7 bases, and 28 bases separated the two germline ends. The CDR3 is 16 residues long. CDR1 and CDR2 from the germline V gene are SQVTM and ANQGSEA. DNA of the CDR3: TGCAGCGCCTTAATCGTGGGGGGGCGGACGGTTACTGGCTACACCTTC. Protein: CSALIVGGRTVTGYTF.